Below are 5 T cell receptor beta chains sequenced from a single sample in a study of T cells in Graves' hyperthyroidism and ophthalmopathy. Researchers amplified the TCR beta CDR3 regions from RNA transcripts. The HTBI set primed first-round TCR CDR3 RT-PCR. Each CDR3 protein gets one entry after TCRdb re-called the multiplex PCR reads with MiXCR. The sample holds almost 600,000 distinct CDR3 sequences, just over 45% seen once. Sample: peripheral blood or thyroid tissue (not recorded which). These receptor sequences come from a woman between 18 and 30 years old with Graves' hyperthyroidism.

This clonotype was found a few times. The chain couples TRBV27 to TRBJ2-5, with 8 bases lining up with TRBD1. The CDR3 sequence is 17 residues long. Trimming cost V 3 bases and J 2 bases; bases outside gene matches: 11. Germline assignment: CDR1 MNHEY and CDR2 SMNVEV (reference sequence). This CDR3 reads CASSFSSTGVLQETQYF. The CDR3 DNA sequence: TGTGCCAGCAGTTTTTCATCGACAGGGGTGCTACAAGAGACCCAGTACTTC.

This sequence joins TRBV5-1 and TRBJ2-1; D is undetermined. Germline-derived CDR1 and CDR2 are SGHRS and YFSETQ. Trimming shortened V by 2 bases and J by 5 bases, and 8 bases separated the two germline ends. The CDR3 runs 13 residues. CDR3 coding DNA: TGCGCCAGCAGCTTTCGGTTGAACAATGAGCAGTTCTTC. Its translation is CASSFRLNNEQFF.

V gene TRBV29-1 combines with J gene TRBJ2-7; D perhaps matches TRBD1 (5 bases). Germline V gives CDR1 SQVTM, CDR2 ANQGSEA. The CDR3 is made up of 14 amino acids. Deletions cut 7 bases from V and 1 base from J, with 17 bases between. Written as DNA, the CDR3 is TGCAGCGCCAGCAGCCAACCAGGGTCCTACGAGCAGTACTTC. Protein: CSASSQPGSYEQYF.

This clonotype was detected only a few times. V gene TRBV18 combines with J gene TRBJ1-6; no reliable D call. This CDR3 has 16 amino acids. V dropped 3 bases and J dropped 0 bases, with 9 bases sitting between them. Germline CDR1 is KGHSH and CDR2 is LQKENI. CDR3 sequence reads: CASSPVHSSYNSPLHF. Written as DNA, the CDR3 is TGTGCCAGCTCACCTGTACACAGCTCCTATAATTCACCCCTCCACTTT.

As for this clonotype: This may arise from a read error, as a much more abundant clone is one base away. The chain links TRBV2 to TRBJ2-7; D gene ambiguous. The assigned J gene may be wrong: the sequence end matches TRBJ2-5 better. The CDR3 length is 15 residues. Germline V gene lookup returns CDR1 SNHLY and CDR2 FYNNEI. The DNA of the CDR3 is TGTGCCAGCAGTGGCCAGCGTTATTACCAAGAGACCCAGTACTTC. It specifies CASSGQRYYQETQYF.